This is a list of T cell receptor beta chains from one sample in a study of cytomegalovirus exposure and HLA in healthy donors. The repertoire was sequenced with immunoSEQ multiplex PCR; TCRdb's copy has only in-frame clones and lacks some. The table lists tens of thousands of clones, around 80% of them singletons. The material sequenced was PBMCs. The receptor set was obtained from a man in his forties or fifties in good health and CMV-seronegative. The CDR3 runs from the conserved cysteine through the conserved F or W. A D gene is named only where the DNA matches it firmly. Some rows have no size entry. The others give once, few or many, or a class for an expanded clone.

few | TRBJ2-7 | TRBV10-3 | NA | TGTGCCATCAGTGATGGTAGCGGAAGCTCCTACGAGCAGTACTTC | CAISDGSGSSYEQYF
NA | TRBJ2-7 | TRBV2 | NA | TGTGCCAGCAGTGAAGGGCAGGTGGACCCCGGGGTGTACGAGCAGTACTTC | CASSEGQVDPGVYEQYF
few | TRBJ1-1 | TRBV6-1 | NA | TGTGCCAGCAGTGAAAACGGGGGAGCTTTCTTT | CASSENGGAFF
NA | TRBJ1-2 | TRBV4-1 | TRBD1 | TGCGCCAGCAGCCGAGGGACAGGGACCCAGTCTCACGGGGGTAATGGCTACACCTTC | CASSRGTGTQSHGGNGYTF
NA | TRBJ1-2 | TRBV19 | TRBD1 | TGTGCCAGTAGGATACTTGACAGGGGGTCAGCTAACTATGGCTACACCTTC | CASRILDRGSANYGYTF
NA | TRBJ2-3 | TRBV11-3 | NA | TGTGCCAGCAGCTTCGGGGGTCAGACAGATACGCAGTATTTT | CASSFGGQTDTQYF
NA | TRBJ2-3 | TRBV19 | NA | TGTGCCAGTAGTTACAAAGAGGCAGATACGCAGTATTTT | CASSYKEADTQYF
NA | TRBJ1-5 | TRBV4-1 | NA | TGCGCCAGCAGCCAGAGACAGCTCAATCAGCCCCAGCATTTT | CASSQRQLNQPQHF
NA | TRBJ2-5 | TRBV5-4 | TRBD1 | TGTGCCAGCGGAACGACAGGGGTCGGCGCGACCCAGTACTTC | CASGTTGVGATQYF
once | TRBJ2-2 | TRBV29-1 | NA | TGCAGCGTTGAGGGGGAGGAACGCGGGGAGCTGTTTTTT | CSVEGEERGELFF
NA | TRBJ2-7 | TRBV5-1 | TRBD2 | TGCGCCAGCAGCTTGGAGACTAGCGGGAGGTACGAGCAGTACTTC | CASSLETSGRYEQYF
NA | TRBJ1-2 | TRBV7-8 | NA | TGTGCCAGCAGCCCCAGGGTCGATGTATATGGCTACACCTTC | CASSPRVDVYGYTF
few | TRBJ1-2 | TRBV7-8 | NA | TGTGCCAGCAGCTTAGGTTATCCGGGACATGCAGACTATGGCTACACCTTC | CASSLGYPGHADYGYTF
NA | TRBJ2-2 | TRBV7-9 | TRBD1 | TGTGCCAGCAGCCCACGAGTACAGGGGGCACCGACCGGGGAGCTGTTTTTT | CASSPRVQGAPTGELFF
NA | TRBJ1-2 | TRBV5-5 | TRBD1 | TGTGCCAGCAGCAAGGGCCAAGGGACAGGGCACTATGGCTACACCTTC | CASSKGQGTGHYGYTF
NA | TRBJ1-1 | TRBV6-1 | NA | TGTGCCAGCAGACCGGGTCAGAACACTGAAGCTTTCTTT | CASRPGQNTEAFF
NA | TRBJ2-7 | TRBV18 | NA | TGTGCCAGCTCACCGTCGTCCGGAGACTACGAGCAGTACTTC | CASSPSSGDYEQYF
NA | TRBJ2-7 | TRBV2 | TRBD2 | TGTTTCAGCAGGGAAGGGAGGGCCTACGAGCAGTACTTC | CFSREGRAYEQYF
NA | TRBJ2-5 | TRBV7-2 | NA | TGTGCCAGCAGCTTACTCCAGGGCCAAGAGACCCAGTACTTC | CASSLLQGQETQYF
few | TRBJ1-1 | TRBV5-1 | NA | TGCGCCAGCAGAGGTCGGACTTTGAACACTGAAGCTTTCTTT | CASRGRTLNTEAFF
NA | TRBJ2-3 | TRBV7-2 | TRBD1 | TGTGCCAGCAGCCGACGCCAACAGGGGGGCGCAGATACGCAGTATTTT | CASSRRQQGGADTQYF
NA | TRBJ1-4 | TRBV19 | NA | TGTGCCAGTAGTGGCTTGACGCGGATTAATGAAAAACTGTTTTTT | CASSGLTRINEKLFF
NA | TRBJ1-2 | TRBV5-1 | NA | TGCGCCAGCAGCTTGGTCGGGGGTGGTGGCTACACCTTC | CASSLVGGGGYTF
NA | TRBJ2-7 | TRBV28 | TRBD2 | TGTGCCAGCAGGGGAACTAGCGGGGGGGACTACGAGCAGTACTTC | CASRGTSGGDYEQYF
NA | TRBJ2-7 | TRBV15 | NA | TGTGCCACCAGCTCCCGGGGGAGCGGCTACGAGCAGTACTTC | CATSSRGSGYEQYF
NA | TRBJ2-2 | TRBV5-5 | TRBD2 | TGTGCCAGCAGCTTTAGCGGGGGGGCCGGGGAGCTGTTTTTT | CASSFSGGAGELFF
NA | TRBJ2-7 | TRBV27 | TRBD2 | TGTGCCAGCAGTGGACTAGCGGGAGCCTACGAGCAGTACTTC | CASSGLAGAYEQYF
NA | TRBJ2-3 | TRBV27 | NA | TGTGCCAGCAGTCCCCTCCCCTTCCGAGCAGATACGCAGTATTTT | CASSPLPFRADTQYF
NA | TRBJ2-7 | TRBV7-9 | TRBD2 | TGTGCCAGCAGTACCGGGACTATTCCCTACGAGCAGTACTTC | CASSTGTIPYEQYF
NA | TRBJ1-5 | TRBV13 | NA | TGTGCCAGCAGCTTAGGCCCGGGAAGGAATCAGCCCCAGCATTTT | CASSLGPGRNQPQHF
NA | TRBJ2-3 | TRBV6-1 | TRBD1 | TGTGCCAGCAGGACAGGGCGGGCAGATACGCAGTATTTT | CASRTGRADTQYF
NA | TRBJ2-2 | TRBV5-1 | NA | TGCGCCAGCAGCTTGGATTCGCGCGCCGGGGAGCTGTTTTTT | CASSLDSRAGELFF
NA | TRBJ1-6 | TRBV6-1 | TRBD1 | TGTGCCAGCAGTGAAGAGGACAGGAATTCACCCCTCCACTTT | CASSEEDRNSPLHF
NA | TRBJ1-4 | TRBV6-5 | TRBD1 | TGTGCCACTTTGGGACAGGGGCGCGAAAAACTGTTTTTT | CATLGQGREKLFF
NA | TRBJ1-6 | TRBV7-8 | NA | TGTGCCAGCAGCTACCGAGGTCGATCTAATTCACCCCTCCACTTT | CASSYRGRSNSPLHF
NA | TRBJ2-3 | TRBV5-1 | TRBD1 | TGCGCCAGCAGCTTAAGGACAGGGGAGGTCGGCACAGATACGCAGTATTTT | CASSLRTGEVGTDTQYF
NA | TRBJ2-7 | TRBV2 | NA | TGTGCCAGCAGTGAAGCGGCCCGGAGTTCCAACGAGCAGTACTTC | CASSEAARSSNEQYF
few | TRBJ1-1 | TRBV6-1 | TRBD1 | TGTGCCAGCAGTGAACGGGACAGGGTCACTGAAGCTTTCTTT | CASSERDRVTEAFF
NA | TRBJ2-7 | TRBV4-1 | TRBD2 | TGCGCCAGCAGCCAAGTATCCGGGAGGAACTACGAGCAGTACTTC | CASSQVSGRNYEQYF
once | TRBJ2-7 | TRBV6-1 | NA | TGTGCCAGCAGAAGGGGTATCCAGACGGGCTACGAGCAGTACTTC | CASRRGIQTGYEQYF
NA | TRBJ2-7 | TRBV5-4 | NA | TGTGCCAGCAGCCCCACCCGAGGTCAGATCTACGAGCAGTACTTC | CASSPTRGQIYEQYF
NA | TRBJ2-5 | TRBV10-3 | NA | TGTGCCACTGGACAGACCCAAGAGACCCAGTACTTC | CATGQTQETQYF
NA | TRBJ2-1 | TRBV2 | NA | TGTGCCAGCGATAGAGGGCGGAACGACTTCTACAATGAGCAGTTCTTC | CASDRGRNDFYNEQFF
NA | TRBJ1-2 | TRBV5-4 | NA | TGTGCCAGCAGCTTGAGTCCGACAGACTATGGCTACACCTTC | CASSLSPTDYGYTF
NA | TRBJ2-7 | TRBV19 | NA | TGTGCCAGTAGTATTTCTGCGACAGGGAGGTACGAGCAGTACTTC | CASSISATGRYEQYF
few | TRBJ2-1 | TRBV7-9 | TRBD2 | TGTGCCAGCAGCCCCCCACCGCGTCTAGCGGTCTACAATGAGCAGTTCTTC | CASSPPPRLAVYNEQFF
NA | TRBJ2-2 | TRBV7-6 | TRBD1 | TGTGCCAGCAGCCTACCCACAGGGGGCAACACCGGGGAGCTGTTTTTT | CASSLPTGGNTGELFF
NA | TRBJ1-1 | TRBV18 | TRBD1 | TGTGCCAGCTCACCGGGACAGGGAGCTGAAGCTTTCTTT | CASSPGQGAEAFF
NA | TRBJ2-7 | TRBV5-5 | NA | TGTGCCAGCAGTCGTACAGGGACCTACGAGCAGTACTTC | CASSRTGTYEQYF
NA | TRBJ2-3 | TRBV19 | NA | TGTGCCAGTAGTGCCCGGACAGTTAGCACAGATACGCAGTATTTT | CASSARTVSTDTQYF
NA | TRBJ1-5 | TRBV28 | NA | TGTGCCAGCAGCAGTCGAGACAGTAGCAATCAGCCCCAGCATTTT | CASSSRDSSNQPQHF
NA | TRBJ2-7 | TRBV10-3 | TRBD1 | TGTGCCATCAGTGACGCCGGGACAGGGGTCCGCGAGCAGTACTTC | CAISDAGTGVREQYF
NA | TRBJ2-3 | TRBV10-1 | NA | TGCGCCAGCAGCCCCGGTACAGATACGCAGTATTTT | CASSPGTDTQYF
NA | TRBJ2-5 | TRBV28 | TRBD1 | TGTGCCAGCAGCGGGACAGCCGAGACCCAGTACTTC | CASSGTAETQYF
NA | TRBJ2-7 | TRBV7-8 | NA | TGTGCCAGCAGCTTAGCTCACACCTCCTACGAGCAGTACTTC | CASSLAHTSYEQYF
NA | TRBJ2-1 | TRBV4-2 | TRBD2 | TGTGCCAGCAGCCAAGATCTGGGTCGGTGGACTAGCGGCTTCAATGAGCAGTTCTTC | CASSQDLGRWTSGFNEQFF
once | TRBJ1-2 | TRBV6-5 | NA | TGTGCCAGCAGTTACGACGGGGGGACCTATGGCTACACCTTC | CASSYDGGTYGYTF
NA | TRBJ2-2 | TRBV5-4 | NA | TGTGCCAGCAGCGGCGGGACCCTCGTCGGGGAGCTGTTTTTT | CASSGGTLVGELFF
NA | TRBJ2-1 | TRBV5-8 | TRBD2 | TGTGCCAGCAGCACCCAGTGGACTAGTACCGACAATGAGCAGTTCTTC | CASSTQWTSTDNEQFF